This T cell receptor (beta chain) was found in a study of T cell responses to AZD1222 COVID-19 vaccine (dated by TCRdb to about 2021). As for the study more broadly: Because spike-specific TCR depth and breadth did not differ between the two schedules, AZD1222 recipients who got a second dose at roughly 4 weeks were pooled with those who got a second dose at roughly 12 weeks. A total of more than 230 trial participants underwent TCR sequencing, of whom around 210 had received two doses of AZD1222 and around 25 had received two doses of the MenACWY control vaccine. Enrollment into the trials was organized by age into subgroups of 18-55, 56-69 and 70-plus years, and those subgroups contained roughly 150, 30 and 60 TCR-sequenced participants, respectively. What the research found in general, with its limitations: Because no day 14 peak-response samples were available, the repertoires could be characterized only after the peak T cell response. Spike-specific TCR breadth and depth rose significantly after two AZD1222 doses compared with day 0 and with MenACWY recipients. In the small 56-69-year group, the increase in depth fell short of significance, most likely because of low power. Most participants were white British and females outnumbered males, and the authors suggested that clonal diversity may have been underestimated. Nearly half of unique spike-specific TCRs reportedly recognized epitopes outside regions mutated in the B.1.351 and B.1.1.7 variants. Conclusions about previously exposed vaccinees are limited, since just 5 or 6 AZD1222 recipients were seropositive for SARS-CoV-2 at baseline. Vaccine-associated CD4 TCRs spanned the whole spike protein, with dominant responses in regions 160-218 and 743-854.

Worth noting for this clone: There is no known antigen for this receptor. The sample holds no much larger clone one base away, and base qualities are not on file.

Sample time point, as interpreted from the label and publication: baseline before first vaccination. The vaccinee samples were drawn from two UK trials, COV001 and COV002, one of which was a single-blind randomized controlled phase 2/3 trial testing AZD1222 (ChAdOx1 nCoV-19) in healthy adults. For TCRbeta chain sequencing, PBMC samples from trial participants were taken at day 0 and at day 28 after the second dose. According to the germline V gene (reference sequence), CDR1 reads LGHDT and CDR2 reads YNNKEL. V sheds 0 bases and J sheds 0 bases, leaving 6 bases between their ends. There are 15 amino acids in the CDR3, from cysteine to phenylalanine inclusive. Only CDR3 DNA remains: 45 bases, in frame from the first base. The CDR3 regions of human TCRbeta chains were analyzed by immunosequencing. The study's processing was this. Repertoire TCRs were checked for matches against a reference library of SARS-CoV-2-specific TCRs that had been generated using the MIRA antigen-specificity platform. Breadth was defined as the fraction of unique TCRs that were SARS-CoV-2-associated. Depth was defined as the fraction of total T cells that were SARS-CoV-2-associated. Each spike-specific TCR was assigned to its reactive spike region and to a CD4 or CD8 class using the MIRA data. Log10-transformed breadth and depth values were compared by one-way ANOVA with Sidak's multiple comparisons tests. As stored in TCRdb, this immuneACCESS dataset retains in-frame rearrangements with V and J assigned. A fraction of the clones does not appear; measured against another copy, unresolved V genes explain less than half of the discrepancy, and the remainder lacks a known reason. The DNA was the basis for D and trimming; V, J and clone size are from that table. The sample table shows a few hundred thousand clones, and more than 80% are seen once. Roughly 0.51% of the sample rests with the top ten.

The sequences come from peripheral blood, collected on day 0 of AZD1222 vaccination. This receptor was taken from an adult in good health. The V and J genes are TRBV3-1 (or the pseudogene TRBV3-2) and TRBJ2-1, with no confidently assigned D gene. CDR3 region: CASSQDGSSYNEQFF. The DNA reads TGTGCCAGCAGCCAAGATGGAAGCTCCTACAATGAGCAGTTCTTC.